What follows are 17 T cell receptor beta chains derived from one specimen sequenced in a study of PD-L1 blockade in urothelial cancer. The protocol was immunoSEQ multiplex PCR, while the TCRdb copy is restricted to in-frame clones and leaves out a portion. The sample consists of approximately 48,000 clones, approximately 86% of them appearing once. The sequencing here drew on PBMCs, taken around atezolizumab (anti-PD-L1) treatment. All receptors derive from a man between 60 and 70 years old with urothelial cancer.

The V gene is TRBV27, the J gene TRBJ2-7; TRBD2 matches at 12 bases. The V gene end was trimmed by 5 bases and the J gene end by 3 bases; junction bases not matched to a gene: 11. Germline values: CDR1 MNHEY, CDR2 SMNVEV (reference sequence). This CDR3 contains 17 residues. CDR3 sequence (DNA): TGTGCCAGCAGTGTGACTAGCGGGGGACTCCGATTCTACGAGCAGTACTTC. It encodes CASSVTSGGLRFYEQYF.

This chain connects TRBV7-3 to TRBJ2-1; TRBD1 matches 7 bases. Per the germline V gene, CDR1 is SGHTA and CDR2 is FQGTGA. The CDR3 length is 14 residues. V shed 5 bases and J 8 bases; nucleotides not matched to a gene: 9. CDR3 residues: CASSPRQGRDEQFF. CDR3 coding DNA: TGTGCCAGCAGCCCCCGACAGGGTCGGGATGAGCAGTTCTTC.

The chain links TRBV18 to TRBJ1-4; TRBD1 matches 7 bases. The CDR3 has 16 residues. Trimming at V came to 2 bases and at J to 5 bases, leaving 8 bases not matched to a gene. CDR1 KGHSH and CDR2 LQKENI come from the germline V gene. The CDR3 loop is CASSPFGGTVNEKLFF. CDR3 DNA: TGTGCCAGCTCACCATTCGGCGGGACAGTGAATGAAAAACTGTTTTTT. The entire variable domain, with the rest obtained from reference TRBV18 and TRBJ1-4, is as follows: NAGVMQNPRHLVRRRGQEARLRCSPMKGHSHVYWYRQLPEEGLKFMVYLQKENIIDESGMPKERFSAEFPKEGPSILRIQQVVRGDSAAYFCASSPFGGTVNEKLFFGSGTQLSVL.

This clone has a single count. The chain uses TRBV14 and TRBJ2-1; tentatively, D is TRBD2 (5 bases). V lost 1 base to trimming and J lost 9 bases, with 10 bases between them. There are 13 residues in the CDR3. CDR1 and CDR2 from the germline V gene are SGHDN and FVKESK. The CDR3 sequence: CASSQALAGEQFF. Here the CDR3 DNA reads TGTGCCAGCAGCCAAGCGCTGGCGGGTGAGCAGTTCTTC.

V gene TRBV9 combines with J gene TRBJ2-5; 9 nucleotides agree with TRBD1. CDR1 SGDLS and CDR2 YYNGEE come from the germline V gene. The J segment lost 2 bases and the V segment lost 0 bases, leaving 5 bases of the junction unmatched. The CDR3 spans 16 residues. The CDR3 reads CASSVAIGTGQETQYF. DNA of the CDR3: TGTGCCAGCAGCGTAGCTATAGGGACAGGGCAAGAGACCCAGTACTTC.

The chain links TRBV5-5 to TRBJ2-3; 8 bases fit TRBD2. With 7 bases clipped from V and 1 base from J, the junction kept 11 bases outside the gene matches. The CDR3 spans 16 residues. CDR1 and CDR2 from the germline V gene are SGHKS and YYEKEE (reference sequence). The CDR3 DNA reads as TGTGCCAGCCAGTTGGGGGGAGCGGGGGGCACAGATACGCAGTATTTT. Translated, it gives CASQLGGAGGTDTQYF.

The genes are TRBV27 and TRBJ1-6; TRBD1 is a possible D gene (6 bases). Trimming stripped 6 bases from V and 1 base from J, with 10 bases between. CDR1 and CDR2 from the germline V gene are MNHEY and SMNVEV (reference sequence). The CDR3 has 15 amino acids. This CDR3 is CASSVQGSYNSPLHF. The CDR3 region has the DNA TGTGCCAGCAGCGTACAGGGATCCTATAATTCACCCCTCCACTTT.

The chain carries TRBV6-5 and TRBJ2-5; 10 bases fit TRBD2. The length of the CDR3 is 15 residues. The germline V gene has CDR1 MNHEY and CDR2 SVGAGI. V lost 2 bases, J lost 0 bases, and 0 bases stayed unmatched. The CDR3 coding sequence is TGTGCCAGCAGTTACACTAGCGGGAACCAAGAGACCCAGTACTTC. Its translation: CASSYTSGNQETQYF.

The chain combines TRBV10-3 with TRBJ1-1, with 8 bases fitting TRBD1. V shed 0 bases and J 5 bases; nucleotides not matched to a gene: 8. The CDR3 consists of 16 residues. Germline loops: CDR1 ENHRY, CDR2 SYGVKD. The CDR3, as DNA: TGTGCCATCAGTGAGTCGATGTCAACAGGGGGGACTGAAGCTTTCTTT. This sequence encodes CAISESMSTGGTEAFF.

The chain combines TRBV5-4 with TRBJ1-5, with TRBD1 identical over 7 bases. V trimming: 4 bases; J trimming: 2 bases; junction bases outside the gene matches: 9. The length of the CDR3 is 16 residues. CDR1 SGHNT and CDR2 YYREEE come from the germline V gene (reference sequence). The CDR3 DNA sequence: TGTGCCAGCAGCCAAAAGACAGGGTTGGGCAATCAGCCCCAGCATTTT. It yields the protein CASSQKTGLGNQPQHF.

This clone was seen more than once but under ten times. The chain recombines TRBV27 with TRBJ2-1, with TRBD1 matching 7 bases. The J segment lost 2 bases and the V segment lost 6 bases, leaving 4 bases of the junction unmatched. From germline, CDR1 is MNHEY and CDR2 SMNVEV (reference sequence). The CDR3 sequence is 14 residues long. Here the CDR3 DNA reads TGTGCCAGCAGGACCGGGACAGCCTACAATGAGCAGTTCTTC. It translates to CASRTGTAYNEQFF.

This clone is a singleton in its sample. CDR3 nucleotide sequence: TGTGCCAGCAGCTTAGAGGGGGGGCAGGGAGATACGCAGTATTTT. This gives the protein CASSLEGGQGDTQYF. The gene calls are TRBV11-3 and TRBJ2-3; TRBD2 might be the D (7 bases). Trimming removed 0 bases from V and 5 bases from J, with 12 bases in between. CDR1 is SGHNT and CDR2 is YENEEA in the germline V gene. The CDR3 runs to 15 residues. Combining the CDR3 with reference TRBV11-3 and TRBJ2-3 gives the whole variable domain EAGVVQSPRYKIIEKKQPVAFWCNPISGHNTLYWYLQNLGQGPELLIRYENEEAVDDSQLPKDRFSAERLKGVDSTLKIQPAELGDSAVYLCASSLEGGQGDTQYFGPGTRLTVL.

This chain uses TRBV13 with TRBJ1-1; D is unclear. The CDR3 has 13 amino acids. Trimming removed 7 bases from V and 0 bases from J, with 9 bases in between. Germline CDR1 reads PRHDT; CDR2 reads FYEKMQ (reference sequence). DNA of the CDR3: TGTGCCAGCACCATAACAGTGAACACTGAAGCTTTCTTT. It specifies CASTITVNTEAFF.

The chain uses TRBV6-5 and TRBJ2-3, with 7 bases identical to TRBD1. Germline assignment: CDR1 MNHEY and CDR2 SVGAGI. CDR3 size: 16 residues. With 4 bases clipped from V and 1 base from J, the junction kept 8 bases outside the gene matches. CDR3 region: CASSSGTETGTDTQYF. DNA for the CDR3: TGTGCCAGCAGTTCCGGGACAGAAACGGGCACAGATACGCAGTATTTT.

This clone was detected only once. This chain links TRBV28 with TRBJ2-7; D is unresolved. The CDR3 extends over 14 amino acids. Trimming took 5 bases from V and 0 from J, leaving 11 bases between them. The germline V gene encodes CDR1 MDHEN and CDR2 SYDVKM. CDR3: CASSLDGDSYEQYF. The CDR3 DNA sequence: TGTGCCAGCAGTCTTGACGGAGACTCCTACGAGCAGTACTTC.

The chain uses TRBV7-3 and TRBJ2-3; 7 nucleotides line up with TRBD2. This CDR3 spans 15 amino acids. CDR1 and CDR2 (germline): SGHTA, FQGTGA. With 1 base clipped from V and 1 base from J, the junction kept 2 bases outside the gene matches. This CDR3 is CASSLKSGGTDTQYF. The CDR3 DNA sequence: TGTGCCAGCAGCTTAAAGAGCGGGGGCACAGATACGCAGTATTTT. The entire variable domain, with the rest obtained from reference TRBV7-3 and TRBJ2-3, is as follows: GAGVSQTPSNKVTEKGKYVELRCDPISGHTALYWYRQSLGQGPEFLIYFQGTGAADDSGLPNDRFFAVRPEGSVSTLKIQRTERGDSAVYLCASSLKSGGTDTQYFGPGTRLTVL.

V usage is TRBV2 and J usage is TRBJ2-2, with 13 bases fitting TRBD2. This CDR3 spans 16 amino acids. From germline, CDR1 is SNHLY and CDR2 FYNNEI. V gave up 4 bases and J gave up 6 bases; unmatched junction bases: 5. CDR3 coding DNA: TGTGCCAGCAGTGTTACCGGGACTAGCGGGGCCGGGGAGCTGTTTTTT. Translating gives CASSVTGTSGAGELFF.